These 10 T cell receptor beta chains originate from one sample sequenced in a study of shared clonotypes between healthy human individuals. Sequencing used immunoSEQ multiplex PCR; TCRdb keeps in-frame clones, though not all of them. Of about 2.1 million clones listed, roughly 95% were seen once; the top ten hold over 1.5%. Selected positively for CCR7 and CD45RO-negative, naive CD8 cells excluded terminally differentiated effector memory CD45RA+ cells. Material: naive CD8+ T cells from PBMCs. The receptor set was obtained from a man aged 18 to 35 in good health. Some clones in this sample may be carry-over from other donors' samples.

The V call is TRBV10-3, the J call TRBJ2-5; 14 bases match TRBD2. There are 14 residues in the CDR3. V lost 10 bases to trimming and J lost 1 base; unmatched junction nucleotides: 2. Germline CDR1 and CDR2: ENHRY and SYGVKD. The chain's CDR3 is CATGTSGSQETQYF. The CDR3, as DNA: TGTGCCACAGGGACTAGCGGGAGCCAAGAGACCCAGTACTTC.

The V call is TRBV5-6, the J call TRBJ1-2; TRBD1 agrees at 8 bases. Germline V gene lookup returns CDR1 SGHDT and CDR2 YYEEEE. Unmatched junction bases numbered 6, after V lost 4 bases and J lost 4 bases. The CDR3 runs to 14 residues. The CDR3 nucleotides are TGTGCCAGCAGCAGGACAGGGCTCCTCTATGGCTACACCTTC. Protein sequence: CASSRTGLLYGYTF.

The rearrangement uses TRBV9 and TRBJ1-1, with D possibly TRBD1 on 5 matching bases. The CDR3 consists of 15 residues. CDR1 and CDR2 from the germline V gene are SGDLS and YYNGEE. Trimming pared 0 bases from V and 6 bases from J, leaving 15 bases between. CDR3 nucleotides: TGTGCCAGCAGCGTAGCGGGGACTTCGAGGGCTGAAGCTTTCTTT. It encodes CASSVAGTSRAEAFF.

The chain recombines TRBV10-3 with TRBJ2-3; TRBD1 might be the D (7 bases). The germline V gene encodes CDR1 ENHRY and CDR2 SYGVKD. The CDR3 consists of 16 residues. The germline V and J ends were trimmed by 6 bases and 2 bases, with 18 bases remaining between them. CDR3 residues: CAIRGEETGPTDTQYF. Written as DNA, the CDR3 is TGTGCCATCAGGGGGGAGGAGACAGGGCCCACAGATACGCAGTATTTT.

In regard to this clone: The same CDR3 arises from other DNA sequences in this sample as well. The CDR3 coding sequence is TGCGCCAGCAGCTTGGGACAGGGGGTCAATGAGCAGTTCTTC. Protein sequence: CASSLGQGVNEQFF. This chain links TRBV5-1 with TRBJ2-1, with 9 positions matching TRBD1. Germline-derived CDR1 and CDR2 are SGHRS and YFSETQ. This CDR3 is 14 amino acids long. V shed 0 bases and J 6 bases; nucleotides not matched to a gene: 1. Drawing the rest from reference TRBV5-1 and TRBJ2-1, the complete variable domain is KAGVTQTPRYLIKTRGQQVTLSCSPISGHRSVSWYQQTPGQGLQFLFEYFSETQRNKGNFPGRFSGRQFSNSRSEMNVSTLELGDSALYLCASSLGQGVNEQFFGPGTRLTVL.

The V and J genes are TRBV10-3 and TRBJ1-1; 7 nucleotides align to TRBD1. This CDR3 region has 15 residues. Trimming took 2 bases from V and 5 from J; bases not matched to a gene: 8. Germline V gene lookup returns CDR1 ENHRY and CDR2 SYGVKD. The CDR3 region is CAISETGVRVTEAFF. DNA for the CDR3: TGTGCCATCAGTGAGACAGGGGTAAGGGTGACTGAAGCTTTCTTT.

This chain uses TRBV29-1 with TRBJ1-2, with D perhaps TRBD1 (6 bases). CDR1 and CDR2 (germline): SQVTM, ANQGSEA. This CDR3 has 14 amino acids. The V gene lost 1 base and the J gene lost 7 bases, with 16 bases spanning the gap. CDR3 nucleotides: TGCAGCGTTGAAGGTCGGGGGGGGCGGACTGGCTACACCTTC. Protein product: CSVEGRGGRTGYTF.

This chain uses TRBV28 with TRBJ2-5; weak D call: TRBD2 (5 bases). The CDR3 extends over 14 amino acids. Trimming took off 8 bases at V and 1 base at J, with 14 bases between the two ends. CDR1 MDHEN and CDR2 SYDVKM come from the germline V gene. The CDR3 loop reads CASFARVGQETQYF. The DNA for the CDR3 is TGTGCCAGCTTTGCGCGGGTTGGCCAAGAGACCCAGTACTTC.

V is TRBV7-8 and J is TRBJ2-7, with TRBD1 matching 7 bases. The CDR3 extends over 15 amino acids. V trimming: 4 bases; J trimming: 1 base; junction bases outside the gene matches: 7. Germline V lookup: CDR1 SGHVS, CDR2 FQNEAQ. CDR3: CASSWVRDRSYEQYF. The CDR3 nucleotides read TGTGCCAGCAGCTGGGTCCGGGACAGATCCTACGAGCAGTACTTC.

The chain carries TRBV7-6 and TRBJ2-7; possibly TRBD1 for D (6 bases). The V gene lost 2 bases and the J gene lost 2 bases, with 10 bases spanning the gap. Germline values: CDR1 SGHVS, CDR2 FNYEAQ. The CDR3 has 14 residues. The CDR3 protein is CASSLSGVPYEQYF. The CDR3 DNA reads TGTGCCAGCAGCTTATCAGGGGTTCCCTACGAGCAGTACTTC.